A single sample gave rise to the 20 T cell receptor beta chains below, sequenced in a study of T cell responses to AZD1222 COVID-19 vaccine. The data were produced by immunoSEQ multiplex PCR, yet TCRdb's version contains in-frame clones alone and is incomplete. This table holds approximately 190,000 clones, approximately 93% found once. Here the sequenced sample was peripheral blood, taken 28 days after the second AZD1222 dose. The receptors come from an adult who received the AZD1222 COVID-19 vaccine.

The gene calls are TRBV5-1 and TRBJ2-1; D is ambiguous. Germline assignment: CDR1 SGHRS and CDR2 YFSETQ. The CDR3 spans 14 residues. Deletions cut 0 bases from V and 0 bases from J, with 4 bases between. The CDR3 loop reads CASSLGGSYNEQFF. The CDR3 DNA sequence: TGCGCCAGCAGCTTGGGCGGCTCCTACAATGAGCAGTTCTTC.

The chain uses TRBV10-3 and TRBJ1-2, with D tentatively TRBD1 (6 bases). Germline V gene sequence: CDR1 ENHRY, CDR2 SYGVKD. The V end lost 9 bases, the J end lost 2 bases, and 10 bases lay between the germline ends. There are 12 residues in the CDR3. The CDR3 reads CAIQGGNYGYTF. The CDR3 coding sequence is TGTGCCATACAGGGAGGAAACTATGGCTACACCTTC.

The rearrangement links TRBV5-6 to TRBJ2-7; TRBD1 agrees at 11 bases. The J segment lost 6 bases and the V segment lost 3 bases, leaving 8 bases of the junction unmatched. The CDR3 covers 15 residues. Germline CDR1 is SGHDT and CDR2 is YYEEEE. CDR3 in DNA: TGTGCCAGCAGCTCCCCGGGACAGGGGGGCCTCGAGCAGTACTTC. Its protein product is CASSSPGQGGLEQYF.

The chain has TRBV3-1 (or the pseudogene TRBV3-2) and TRBJ2-1, with D perhaps matching TRBD2 (7 bases). The CDR3 runs 15 residues. V was clipped by 1 base and J by 6 bases, with 13 bases between them. Germline loops: CDR1 LGHDT, CDR2 YNNKEL (reference sequence). CDR3 DNA sequence: TGTGCCAGCAGCCAAGGGGGGGGGCTCCGCAATGAGCAGTTCTTC. Translating it yields CASSQGGGLRNEQFF.

The rearrangement links TRBV27 to TRBJ2-2; D call uncertain. From germline, CDR1 is MNHEY and CDR2 SMNVEV (reference sequence). The germline V and J ends were trimmed by 7 bases and 0 bases, with 24 bases remaining between them. This CDR3 has 19 residues. For the CDR3, the DNA is TGTGCCAGCAAACAGCCTGGGGTTGGGGTACGCGCGAACACCGGGGAGCTGTTTTTT. Translation gives CASKQPGVGVRANTGELFF.

The rearrangement links TRBV29-1 to TRBJ1-4; 10 positions agree with TRBD1. The junction had 7 bases not matched to a gene; V was cut back by 6 bases and J by 6 bases. The germline gives CDR1 SQVTM, CDR2 ANQGSEA. The CDR3 consists of 14 residues. The CDR3 DNA reads as TGCAGCGTCGAACCCGGGACAGGGGATGAAAAACTGTTTTTT. The encoded protein is CSVEPGTGDEKLFF. The entire variable domain, with the rest obtained from reference TRBV29-1 and TRBJ1-4, is as follows: SAVISQKPSRDICQRGTSLTIQCQVDSQVTMMFWYRQQPGQSLTLIATANQGSEATYESGFVIDKFPISRPNLTFSTLTVSNMSPEDSSIYLCSVEPGTGDEKLFFGSGTQLSVL.

Of note for this clone: Different DNA sequences within this sample yield the same CDR3. The rearrangement joins TRBV29-1 to TRBJ1-1; D is uncertain. CDR1 SQVTM and CDR2 ANQGSEA come from the germline V gene. The CDR3 consists of 12 residues. V was clipped by 3 bases and J by 2 bases, with 7 bases between them. This CDR3 reads CSVDRVNTEAFF. The CDR3 nucleotides read TGCAGCGTTGACCGGGTCAACACTGAAGCTTTCTTT.

This clone was detected only once. This chain links TRBV4-2 with TRBJ2-7; D might be TRBD2 (5 bases). Germline V gene sequence: CDR1 LGHNA, CDR2 YNFKEQ. This CDR3 comprises 15 residues. Trimming took off 0 bases at V and 1 base at J, with 10 bases between the two ends. The CDR3 DNA reads TGTGCCAGCAGCCAAGAAGAGGACTGGTCCTACGAGCAGTACTTC. This codes for CASSQEEDWSYEQYF.

The chain is built from TRBV12-5 and TRBJ2-1; 12 bases align to TRBD2. The CDR3 loop spans 14 amino acids. The germline V gene encodes CDR1 LGHNT and CDR2 FRNRAP. V lost 5 bases, J lost 12 bases, and 8 bases stayed unmatched. CDR3 sequence reads: CASGLTSGGVRQFF. CDR3 DNA: TGTGCTAGTGGTCTGACTAGCGGGGGAGTAAGGCAGTTCTTC.

J is TRBJ2-7 and V is TRBV24-1; maybe TRBD1 (5 bases). The CDR3 totals 13 residues. The germline V and J ends were trimmed by 5 bases and 1 base, with 8 bases remaining between them. The germline V gene has CDR1 KGHDR and CDR2 SFDVKD. The CDR3 sequence: CATSGTGSYEQYF. For the CDR3, the DNA is TGTGCCACCAGTGGAACAGGATCCTACGAGCAGTACTTC.

This chain connects TRBV28 to TRBJ2-7, with 10 bases aligning to TRBD1. In germline, CDR1 is MDHEN, CDR2 SYDVKM. V shed 5 bases, J shed 3 bases, and the junction held 10 bases outside the gene matches. CDR3 size: 16 residues. This CDR3 is CASSRIGTGVGYEQYF. The CDR3 nucleotides are TGTGCCAGCAGTCGAATTGGGACAGGGGTTGGCTACGAGCAGTACTTC.

The gene calls are TRBV6-5 and TRBJ2-3; possibly TRBD2 for D (5 bases). This CDR3 contains 15 residues. Trimming shortened V by 6 bases and J by 2 bases, and 15 bases separated the two germline ends. Germline V gene data show CDR1 as MNHEY and CDR2 as SVGAGI. CDR3 region: CASRETLANTDTQYF. CDR3 sequence (DNA): TGTGCCAGCAGGGAGACTCTAGCTAACACAGATACGCAGTATTTT.

The chain couples TRBV2 to TRBJ2-2; D is undetermined. This CDR3 has 13 amino acids. The germline V gene encodes CDR1 SNHLY and CDR2 FYNNEI. Between the trimmed V and J ends, which lost 4 bases and 4 bases, there was a span of 7 bases. The DNA for the CDR3 is TGTGCCAGCAGTGTTGGATTCACCGGGGAGCTGTTTTTT. Translation gives CASSVGFTGELFF.

The chain combines TRBV6-5 with TRBJ2-4, with TRBD2 matching over 10 bases. The ends lost 7 bases at V and 7 bases at J; junction bases unmatched: 4. This CDR3 region has 13 residues. Per germline, CDR1 MNHEY and CDR2 SVGAGI. The CDR3, as DNA: TGTGCCAGCACCCAAGCGGGGGGGAACATTCAGTACTTC. Its translation: CASTQAGGNIQYF.

This chain connects TRBV3-1 (or the pseudogene TRBV3-2) to TRBJ1-4; weak D call: TRBD1 (6 bases). V was pared by 4 bases and J by 11 bases, with 20 bases between. Per the germline V gene, CDR1 is LGHDT and CDR2 is YNNKEL (reference sequence). The CDR3 length is 15 residues. This CDR3 reads CASSPRDTPGGKLFF. The CDR3 bases are TGTGCCAGCAGCCCCAGGGACACTCCCGGTGGGAAACTGTTTTTT.

The chain uses TRBV5-1 and TRBJ1-1, with TRBD1 as a possible D gene (5 bases). The V and J ends lost 5 bases and 0 bases respectively, with 11 bases between them. The CDR3 is made up of 14 amino acids. CDR1 is SGHRS, CDR2 YFSETQ, per germline. CDR3 protein: CASRVGHLNTEAFF. The CDR3 DNA reads TGCGCCAGCAGAGTCGGACACCTGAACACTGAAGCTTTCTTT. The full variable domain, with the rest looked up from reference TRBV5-1 and TRBJ1-1, is KAGVTQTPRYLIKTRGQQVTLSCSPISGHRSVSWYQQTPGQGLQFLFEYFSETQRNKGNFPGRFSGRQFSNSRSEMNVSTLELGDSALYLCASRVGHLNTEAFFGQGTRLTVV.

This chain joins TRBV6-2 or TRBV6-3 and TRBJ2-1, with TRBD2 identical over 12 bases. V dropped 0 bases and J dropped 8; count of bases not matched to a gene: 14. The CDR3 contains 19 residues. The V gene's germline CDR1 is MNHEY and CDR2 SVGEGT. The CDR3 spells CASSYSNLAGGPIGHEQFF. The CDR3 DNA sequence: TGTGCCAGCAGTTACTCGAATCTAGCGGGGGGGCCGATTGGCCATGAGCAGTTCTTC.

This clone occurred once. The chain links TRBV6-5 to TRBJ1-5, with D uncertain. The CDR3 totals 12 residues. The V end was cut by 5 bases, the J end by 4 bases, with 6 bases between. The V gene's germline CDR1 is MNHEY and CDR2 SVGAGI. The CDR3 coding sequence is TGTGCCAGCAGTAAACCTAATCAGCCCCAGCATTTT. Protein sequence: CASSKPNQPQHF.

This chain joins TRBV10-2 and TRBJ1-1; a weak D match, TRBD1 (6 bases). CDR1 and CDR2 from the germline V gene are WSHSY and SAAADI. With 4 bases removed from V and 1 base from J, the gap between germline ends came to 7 bases. The CDR3 has 13 residues. The CDR3 bases are TGCGCCAGCAGTGGCAGGGGGAACACTGAAGCTTTCTTT. Translated: CASSGRGNTEAFF.

This clone was counted once. The chain joins TRBV11-2 to TRBJ1-4; D not certain. The germline V gene encodes CDR1 SGHAT and CDR2 FQNNGV. V dropped 5 bases and J dropped 2 bases, with 3 bases sitting between them. This CDR3 comprises 12 residues. DNA of the CDR3: TGTGCCAGCAGCGACACTAATGAAAAACTGTTTTTT. As protein: CASSDTNEKLFF.